This record looks at one TCR beta chain sequence and its context. This specimen comes from a study of cytomegalovirus exposure and HLA in healthy donors. Primers: 60 Vbeta forward and 13 Jbeta reverse. Generated by immunoSEQ multiplex PCR, the TCRdb table keeps only in-frame clones and is missing some. The sample has approximately 170,000 clones, almost 75% seen once. Deletions cut 6 bases from V and 0 bases from J, with 8 bases between. CDR1 is MNHNS and CDR2 is SASEGT in the germline V gene. CDR3 size: 13 residues. Specimen: PBMCs. The source is a woman aged 25 to 39 in good health and CMV-seropositive. The V and J genes are TRBV6-1 and TRBJ1-1; D remains ambiguous. The CDR3: CASRRELNTEAFF. In DNA form, the CDR3 reads TGTGCCAGCAGACGGGAGCTGAACACTGAAGCTTTCTTT.